The 27 T cell receptor beta chains below were found in one sample sequenced in a study of tumor and adjacent non-tumor tissue in lung cancer. The template was RNA from unsorted bulk tissue. TCRbeta libraries were built with three rounds of nested PCR, modified from ARM-PCR. TCRdb redid the calling of the multiplex PCR reads with MiXCR, one entry per CDR3 protein. The sample holds 220,000 or so distinct CDR3 sequences; around 71% are singletons and the top ten take approximately 25%. Specimen: lung tumor tissue. The source of these receptors is a man aged 60 to 69 with non-small cell lung cancer.

This clonotype was counted once. An end of the junction differs from the germline gene, which may be a read error. J is TRBJ1-4 and V is TRBV11-2; D is uncertain. The CDR3 has 13 amino acids. Looked up from germline, CDR1 is SGHAT and CDR2 is FQNNGV. The CDR3 DNA reads TGTGCCGGCAGCGCCGGACTTAATGAAAAACTGTTTTTT. As protein: CAGSAGLNEKLFF.

Comments on this clonotype: A much larger clone differs by one base, so this may be a read error. This chain joins TRBV14 and TRBJ2-5; 8 bases match TRBD1. The J segment lost 7 bases and the V segment lost 4 bases, leaving 5 bases of the junction unmatched. The CDR3 covers 13 residues. Germline V gene data show CDR1 as SGHDN and CDR2 as FVKESK. The CDR3 loop reads CASSPGGQGTQYF. CDR3 in DNA: TGTGCCAGCAGCCCAGGGGGCCAGGGGACCCAGTACTTC.

Comments on this clonotype: A much larger clone differs by one base, so this may be a read error. The chain has TRBV10-1 and TRBJ1-2; D might be TRBD1 (5 bases). Per germline, CDR1 WNHNN and CDR2 SYGVQD (reference sequence). CDR3 length: 13 amino acids. With 4 bases removed from V and 2 bases from J, the gap between germline ends came to 8 bases. The CDR3 protein is CASSGRQNYGYTF. CDR3 nucleotides: TGCGCCAGCAGTGGAAGACAGAACTATGGCTACACCTTC.

A remark on this clonotype: A much larger clone differs from this one at a single base, so this may be a read error. Given the absence of the conserved phenylalanine or tryptophan at the CDR3 end, a read error is likely. V is TRBV11-1 and J is TRBJ2-1; D perhaps matches TRBD2 (6 bases). Deletions cut 5 bases from V and 7 bases from J, with 9 bases between. The germline V gene has CDR1 SGHAT and CDR2 FQDESV (reference sequence). The CDR3 runs to 12 residues. The CDR3 DNA reads as TGTGCCAGCAGCAGACTAGTTAATGAGCAGTTCTTA. As protein: CASSRLVNEQFL.

Remarks on this clonotype: The junction departs from the called germline gene at one end, perhaps through a read error. The rearrangement joins TRBV20-1 to TRBJ1-1, with a tentative D call TRBD1 (6 bases). The germline gives CDR1 DFQATT, CDR2 SNEGSKA (reference sequence). The CDR3 is made up of 16 amino acids. The CDR3 DNA sequence: TGCAATGCTAGAGATCTTAACAGGGAAAGGCACACTGAAGCTTTCTTT. Translated, it gives CNARDLNRERHTEAFF.

The sample holds one count of this clonotype. A much larger clone differs by one base, so this may be a read error. Because the CDR3 is missing its conserved closing phenylalanine or tryptophan, this is likely a read error. The V gene is TRBV29-1, the J gene TRBJ2-5, with no clear D. The germline gives CDR1 SQVTM, CDR2 ANQGSEA. With 6 bases removed from V and 4 bases from J, the gap between germline ends came to 12 bases. The CDR3 consists of 12 residues. The CDR3 DNA follows: TGCAGCGTGGTAGACTGGGGAGAGACCCAGTACCTC. The encoded protein is CSVVDWGETQYL.

The gene calls are TRBV29-1 and TRBJ1-5; TRBD1 matches 7 bases. The CDR3 totals 19 residues. In germline, CDR1 is SQVTM, CDR2 ANQGSEA. V gave up 4 bases and J gave up 4 bases; unmatched junction bases: 22. The DNA of the CDR3 is TGCAGCGTTGTGGGACTTCGGGTGTGCCACGACAGGGCTAATCAGCCCCAGCATTTT. Translation gives CSVVGLRVCHDRANQPQHF.

Regarding this clonotype: This could be a read error, since a much larger clone is one nucleotide away. V usage is TRBV6-2 or TRBV6-3 and J usage is TRBJ2-3, with D perhaps matching TRBD2 (5 bases). The CDR3 totals 16 residues. V was pared by 4 bases and J by 0 bases, with 14 bases between. Germline V gene data show CDR1 as MNHEY and CDR2 as SVGEGT. CDR3 bases: TGTGCCAGCAGTTTATCCCGGGGTCCTAGCACAGATACGCAGTATTTT. Amino acids: CASSLSRGPSTDTQYF.

About this clonotype: A much larger clone is a single base away; this may be a read error. This chain joins TRBV11-2 and TRBJ1-3; D gene unclear. Germline lookup yields CDR1 SGHAT and CDR2 FQNNGV. This CDR3 spans 21 amino acids. The CDR3 nucleotides are TGTGCCAGCAGCTTGTCCCACGTGGTCGTTTTCCCGGTCTCCCCTGGAAACATCATATATTTT. Its translation is CASSLSHVVVFPVSPGNIIYF.

A few counts support this clonotype. The chain joins TRBV12-3 or TRBV12-4 to TRBJ2-7; TRBD2 matches 7 bases. The CDR3 spans 15 residues. J lost 2 bases, V lost 3 bases, and 7 bases had no gene match. The CDR3 DNA reads as TGTGCCAGCAGTTTCTTCCCGGGGGGAACCTACGAGCAGTACTTC. Translating it yields CASSFFPGGTYEQYF.

This clonotype was recorded many times. This chain uses TRBV10-1 with TRBJ2-3, with D unresolved. The germline CDR1 and CDR2 sequences are WNHNN and SYGVQD (reference sequence). The CDR3 covers 15 residues. V was trimmed by 4 bases and J by 2 bases, leaving 13 bases between them. This CDR3 is CASSVGPIPTDTQYF. CDR3 bases: TGCGCCAGCAGTGTGGGTCCCATCCCCACAGATACGCAGTATTTT.

V is TRBV7-9 and J is TRBJ2-7, with TRBD2 identical over 14 bases. There are 16 residues in the CDR3. V dropped 5 bases and J dropped 3; count of bases not matched to a gene: 6. Germline-derived CDR1 and CDR2 are SEHNR and FQNEAQ (reference sequence). CDR3 sequence (DNA): TGTGCCAGCAGCCCCGGGGGGACTAGCGGGAGCTACGAGCAGTACTTC. This sequence encodes CASSPGGTSGSYEQYF.

Note on this clonotype: The germline gene is not matched at one end of the junction; a read error may be the cause. The V call is TRBV11-1, the J call TRBJ2-7; TRBD2 is a possible D gene (5 bases). The CDR3 has 13 amino acids. From germline, CDR1 is SGHAT and CDR2 FQDESV (reference sequence). The CDR3 spells CASSPDGVYDQYF. In DNA, the CDR3 is TGTGCCAGCAGCCCGGACGGGGTCTACGATCAGTACTTC. Full variable domain (outside the CDR3, taken from reference TRBV11-1 and TRBJ2-7): EAEVAQSPRYKITEKSQAVAFWCDPISGHATLYWYRQILGQGPELLVQFQDESVVDDSQLPKDRFSAERLKGVDSTLKIQPAELGDSAMYLCASSPDGVYDQYFGPGTRLTVT.

On this clonotype: A junction boundary mismatches the germline segment, possibly from a read error. J is TRBJ1-3 and V is TRBV29-1, with D uncertain. In germline, CDR1 is SQVTM, CDR2 ANQGSEA. The CDR3 is made up of 12 amino acids. Here the CDR3 reads CSVMEPGSTIYF. The CDR3 DNA is TGCAGCGTTATGGAGCCTGGAAGCACCATATATTTT.

As concerns this clonotype: A much larger clone lies one base from this, so it may be a read error. The genes are TRBV20-1 and TRBJ1-5; 10 bases map to TRBD1. The CDR3 has 15 amino acids. Germline CDR1 reads DFQATT; CDR2 reads SNEGSKA (reference sequence). J lost 6 bases, V lost 4 bases, and 9 bases had no gene match. The CDR3 DNA is TGCAGTGCTATTCCGGGACAGGGGCACATTCAGCCCCAGCATTTT. Protein product: CSAIPGQGHIQPQHF.

This clonotype came up once. The V gene is TRBV6-1, the J gene TRBJ1-2; D gene unclear. The CDR3 contains 15 residues. Germline V lookup: CDR1 MNHNS, CDR2 SASEGT. Trimming removed 8 bases at V and 7 bases at J, with 23 bases between. CDR3 DNA: TGTGCCAGCTGTGGCCCCGGGTCCAGGTGGTTTGGCTACACCTTC. Residues: CASCGPGSRWFGYTF.

Comment on this clonotype: A single base separates this from a much larger clone, so it may be a read error. The V gene is TRBV6-6, the J gene TRBJ1-6, with a tentative D call TRBD1 (6 bases). CDR1 MNHNY and CDR2 SVGAGI come from the germline V gene (reference sequence). V was cut by 8 bases and J by 6 bases, with 17 bases left in between. The CDR3 totals 15 residues. CDR3 nucleotide sequence: TGTGCCAGCGGCCAACAGGGAGGTCGTAATTCACCCCTCCACTTT. Residues: CASGQQGGRNSPLHF.

This sequence joins TRBV6-5 and TRBJ1-1; the D gene is possibly TRBD1 (6 bases). V dropped 2 bases and J dropped 5 bases, with 6 bases sitting between them. CDR3 size: 12 residues. CDR1 MNHEY and CDR2 SVGAGI come from the germline V gene. Written as DNA, the CDR3 is TGTGCCAGCAGTTACGGACAGACTGAAGCTTTCTTT. Its translation is CASSYGQTEAFF.

The chain carries TRBV12-3 or TRBV12-4 and TRBJ1-5; 7 nucleotides match TRBD1. Trimming took 9 bases from V and 5 from J; bases not matched to a gene: 10. This CDR3 comprises 14 residues. The CDR3 DNA sequence: TGTGCCAGGACTCCGACAGGGTTGGATCAGCCCCAGCATTTT. Translated: CARTPTGLDQPQHF.

This clonotype has a single count. The J gene is TRBJ1-2, the V gene TRBV20-1; 9 bases are a match to TRBD1. The V and J ends lost 7 bases and 3 bases, in that order; junction bases with no gene match: 6. The CDR3 is 13 residues long. From germline, CDR1 is DFQATT and CDR2 SNEGSKA (reference sequence). CDR3 loop: CSVGDRADYGYTF. CDR3 nucleotides: TGCAGTGTTGGGGACAGGGCCGACTATGGCTACACCTTC.

This clonotype was recorded a few times. J is TRBJ2-2 and V is TRBV6-6; 9 bases align to TRBD2. Germline CDR1 is MNHNY and CDR2 is SVGAGI (reference sequence). The CDR3 has 18 amino acids. Germline trimming cut 8 bases from V and 6 bases from J; bases unmatched to any gene: 19. The CDR3 spells CASSALGLAGRLAGELFF. DNA of the CDR3: TGTGCCAGCTCCGCGTTAGGGCTAGCGGGGAGGCTGGCCGGGGAGCTGTTTTTT.

In the case of this clonotype: A read error is likely, as this CDR3 ends without the conserved phenylalanine or tryptophan. The rearrangement joins TRBV6-5 to TRBJ1-2, with D tentatively TRBD1 (6 bases). The CDR3 is 13 amino acids. Germline CDR1 is MNHEY and CDR2 is SVGAGI. Trimming pared 6 bases from V and 4 bases from J, leaving 12 bases between. CDR3 in amino acids: CASSRDKSYGYTL. The CDR3 DNA reads TGTGCCAGCAGCCGGGACAAGTCCTATGGCTACACCTTA.

Note on this clonotype: Since a much larger clone is just one base distant, this may be a read error. The chain uses TRBV12-3 or TRBV12-4 and TRBJ2-1, with 7 bases lining up with TRBD2. V lost 6 bases to trimming and J lost 14 bases; unmatched junction nucleotides: 16. The CDR3 extends over 14 amino acids. For the CDR3, the DNA is TGTGCCAGCAGACCGCCCGGGACTATCACCGAGGAGTTCTTC. As protein: CASRPPGTITEEFF.

A note on this clonotype: This may be a read error: a much more frequent sequence differs by one nucleotide. This chain connects TRBV6-5 to TRBJ2-2; 7 bases agree with TRBD2. Germline trimming cut 6 bases from V and 3 bases from J; bases unmatched to any gene: 7. The CDR3 has 15 residues. Germline values: CDR1 MNHEY, CDR2 SVGAGI. CDR3 nucleotides: TGTGCCAGCAGCGACATGGGGAGGGACACCGGGGAGCTGTTTTTT. It specifies CASSDMGRDTGELFF.

The chain has TRBV4-2 and TRBJ1-2; 7 bases line up with TRBD1. Germline-derived CDR1 and CDR2 are LGHNA and YNFKEQ. The CDR3 loop spans 17 amino acids. V gave up 7 bases and J gave up 0 bases; unmatched junction bases: 14. Here the CDR3 DNA reads TGTGCCAGCACCCGGTACGGGGACAGCGGAACTAACTATGGCTACACCTTC. It codes for CASTRYGDSGTNYGYTF.

Note on this clonotype: A much larger clone differs from this one at a single base, so this may be a read error. This rearrangement joins TRBV4-2 to TRBJ2-7; no clear D gene. The V gene's germline CDR1 is LGHNA and CDR2 YNFKEQ. This CDR3 region has 13 residues. The CDR3 DNA follows: TGTGCCAGCATCCAAGCTGAGCCCTACGAGCAGTACTTC. Its protein product is CASIQAEPYEQYF.

About this clonotype itself: This is likely a read error, given that the CDR3 carries no conserved phenylalanine or tryptophan at its end. The rearrangement links TRBV14 to TRBJ1-6; D gene unclear. The germline V gene encodes CDR1 SGHDN and CDR2 FVKESK. The CDR3 has 13 residues. Written as DNA, the CDR3 is TGTGCCAGCAGCCGTAACCATGGATCACACCTCCACTAT. Its translation: CASSRNHGSHLHY.